Below, 26 T cell receptor beta chains from the same sample are listed, as sequenced in a study of blood T cell repertoires in COVID-19. TCRdb's table, derived via immunoSEQ multiplex PCR, lists solely in-frame clones and lacks some. The data hold some 180,000 clones, with roughly 90% observed a single time. The sample consisted of peripheral blood. Receptors were obtained from a man aged 40-49 years with acute or convalescent COVID-19.

This clone appeared a single time. The chain joins TRBV7-9 to TRBJ2-2, with a possible D match to TRBD2 (6 bases). Germline CDR1 and CDR2: SEHNR and FQNEAQ (reference sequence). Trimming stripped 7 bases from V and 5 bases from J, with 8 bases between. CDR3 length: 12 residues. The CDR3 nucleotides read TGTGCCAGCACGCGGGGAACCGGGGAGCTGTTTTTT. This codes for CASTRGTGELFF.

V gene TRBV9 combines with J gene TRBJ2-3, with D perhaps matching TRBD1 (5 bases). The germline V gene has CDR1 SGDLS and CDR2 YYNGEE. This CDR3 is 14 amino acids long. Trimming took 3 bases from V and 0 from J, leaving 8 bases between them. Written as DNA, the CDR3 is TGTGCCAGCAGCGGACAGCTGAGCACAGATACGCAGTATTTT. The encoded protein is CASSGQLSTDTQYF.

The chain has TRBV5-1 and TRBJ2-3; 12 bases agree with TRBD2. The CDR3 runs 19 residues. V shed 4 bases and J 0 bases; nucleotides not matched to a gene: 12. Germline CDR1 SGHRS, CDR2 YFSETQ. The CDR3 spells CASSPPWTSGNPSTDTQYF. The CDR3 DNA sequence: TGCGCCAGCAGCCCCCCCTGGACTAGCGGGAATCCTAGCACAGATACGCAGTATTTT.

The DNA for the CDR3 is TGTGCCAGTAGTCCTTCTGACAGGTTGAACACTGAAGCTTTCTTT. This sequence encodes CASSPSDRLNTEAFF. The chain joins TRBV19 to TRBJ1-1; the D gene is possibly TRBD1 (6 bases). Trimming cost V 5 bases and J 0 bases, with 13 bases left between them. Per germline, CDR1 LNHDA and CDR2 SQIVND (reference sequence). The CDR3 has 15 amino acids.

V usage is TRBV6-5 and J usage is TRBJ2-1; 7 bases line up with TRBD1. Per germline, CDR1 MNHEY and CDR2 SVGAGI. The CDR3 runs to 16 residues. Losses at the gene ends were 0 bases for V and 7 bases for J; bases not matched to a gene: 9. The CDR3 is CASSYSGGGFGNEQFF. The CDR3 nucleotides are TGTGCCAGCAGTTACTCAGGGGGCGGGTTTGGGAATGAGCAGTTCTTC.

In this sample, this clone turned up once. CDR3 DNA sequence: TGTGCCTGGAGTGTTGGGACAGGGAGCACAGATACGCAGTATTTT. Its translation: CAWSVGTGSTDTQYF. The V and J genes are TRBV30 and TRBJ2-3; 9 bases line up with TRBD1. Looked up from germline, CDR1 is GTSNPN and CDR2 is SVGIG (reference sequence). The J segment lost 0 bases and the V segment lost 0 bases, leaving 1 base of the junction unmatched. The CDR3 runs 15 residues. The full variable domain, rest sourced from reference TRBV30 and TRBJ2-3, is SQTIHQWPATLVQPVGSPLSLECTVEGTSNPNLYWYRQAAGRGLQLLFYSVGIGQISSEVPQNLSASRPQDRQFILSSKKLLLSDSGFYLCAWSVGTGSTDTQYFGPGTRLTVL.

The chain employs TRBV30 and TRBJ2-1, with TRBD2 matching over 10 bases. J gave up 7 bases and V 3 bases, and 9 bases lay outside the gene matches. The CDR3 spans 15 residues. In germline, CDR1 is GTSNPN, CDR2 SVGIG (reference sequence). The CDR3 sequence: CAWRTAGGPMNEQFF. In DNA form, the CDR3 reads TGTGCCTGGAGGACAGCGGGGGGGCCAATGAATGAGCAGTTCTTC.

This sequence joins TRBV19 and TRBJ2-5, with TRBD1 matching 12 bases. The V segment lost 3 bases and the J segment 4 bases; nucleotides outside the gene matches: 3. The germline V gene has CDR1 LNHDA and CDR2 SQIVND (reference sequence). The CDR3 runs to 15 residues. CDR3 sequence reads: CASSIRDRGRETQYF. CDR3 DNA sequence: TGTGCCAGTAGTATCCGGGACAGGGGGCGAGAGACCCAGTACTTC.

The V call is TRBV2, the J call TRBJ2-3, with 7 bases lining up with TRBD1. The V and J ends lost 8 bases and 1 base, in that order; junction bases with no gene match: 9. The CDR3 loop spans 15 amino acids. Per the germline V gene, CDR1 is SNHLY and CDR2 is FYNNEI. The CDR3 here is CASCYDRECTDTQYF. The CDR3 region has the DNA TGTGCCAGCTGTTACGACAGGGAATGCACAGATACGCAGTATTTT. Combining the CDR3 with reference TRBV2 and TRBJ2-3 gives the whole variable domain EPEVTQTPSHQVTQMGQEVILRCVPISNHLYFYWYRQILGQKVEFLVSFYNNEISEKSEIFDDQFSVERPDGSNFTLKIRSTKLEDSAMYFCASCYDRECTDTQYFGPGTRLTVL.

This clone was detected once. The CDR3 reads CASSHGQFTDTQYF. The CDR3 nucleotides read TGTGCCAGCAGCCACGGACAGTTCACAGATACGCAGTATTTT. The chain couples TRBV3-1 (or the pseudogene TRBV3-2) to TRBJ2-3; possible D gene TRBD1, 6 bases. Trimming took off 3 bases at V and 2 bases at J, with 9 bases between the two ends. Per the germline V gene, CDR1 is LGHDT and CDR2 is YNNKEL (reference sequence). The CDR3 extends over 14 amino acids.

This rearrangement joins TRBV3-1 (or the pseudogene TRBV3-2) to TRBJ2-3; 8 nucleotides align to TRBD2. The CDR3 runs 17 residues. After removal of 1 base from V and 2 bases from J, the junction contained 8 bases not matched to a gene. Per the germline V gene, CDR1 is LGHDT and CDR2 is YNNKEL (reference sequence). The CDR3: CASSQGMAGGLTDTQYF. The CDR3 DNA reads as TGTGCCAGCAGCCAAGGGATGGCGGGGGGTCTCACAGATACGCAGTATTTT.

This clone appeared a single time. V is TRBV19 and J is TRBJ2-7; D might be TRBD1 (6 bases). Trimming removed 3 bases from V and 1 base from J, with 13 bases in between. Germline V lookup: CDR1 LNHDA, CDR2 SQIVND (reference sequence). This CDR3 is 15 amino acids long. CDR3 region: CASSMRHQGSYEQYF. The CDR3 nucleotides read TGTGCCAGTAGTATGAGACACCAGGGGTCCTACGAGCAGTACTTC.

This clone appeared once. The chain couples TRBV24-1 to TRBJ2-7; possible D gene TRBD2, 6 bases. CDR3 length equals 12 residues. The V gene lost 2 bases and the J gene lost 9 bases, with 10 bases spanning the gap. The V gene's germline CDR1 is KGHDR and CDR2 SFDVKD. The CDR3 DNA reads as TGTGCCACCAGTGATTCGGGGCGGGGGCAGTACTTC. Translation: CATSDSGRGQYF.

This rearrangement joins TRBV13 to TRBJ2-5; TRBD2 matches 9 bases. Looked up from germline, CDR1 is PRHDT and CDR2 is FYEKMQ (reference sequence). V lost 5 bases and J lost 3; bases outside the gene matches: 4. This CDR3 spans 14 amino acids. The CDR3, as DNA: TGTGCCAGCAGCGGGAGGACTAGCGAAGAGACCCAGTACTTC. Translation: CASSGRTSEETQYF.

This clone occurred once. The V call is TRBV10-2, the J call TRBJ2-1; D perhaps matches TRBD2 (7 bases). The CDR3 has 13 residues. The germline gives CDR1 WSHSY, CDR2 SAAADI. V was cut by 7 bases and J by 9 bases, with 16 bases left in between. CDR3 loop: CASTEGGALEQFF. DNA for the CDR3: TGCGCCAGCACCGAGGGGGGGGCGCTTGAGCAGTTCTTC.

J is TRBJ1-2 and V is TRBV28; TRBD1 might be the D (5 bases). V lost 1 base and J lost 4, with 13 bases in between. Germline V lookup: CDR1 MDHEN, CDR2 SYDVKM. The CDR3 covers 15 residues. CDR3 amino acids: CASSLSGGTSYGYTF. The CDR3 bases are TGTGCCAGCAGTTTATCGGGGGGAACGAGCTATGGCTACACCTTC.

V is TRBV6-2 or TRBV6-3 and J is TRBJ1-6; TRBD1 might be the D (6 bases). The CDR3 runs 15 residues. Germline V CDR1 and CDR2: MNHEY, SVGEGT. The V end lost 0 bases, the J end lost 6 bases, and 9 bases lay between the germline ends. CDR3: CASSYSTDSNSPLHF. The CDR3 region has the DNA TGTGCCAGCAGTTACTCGACGGACAGTAATTCACCCCTCCACTTT.

The chain links TRBV2 to TRBJ2-3; 15 nucleotides line up with TRBD2. Looked up from germline, CDR1 is SNHLY and CDR2 is FYNNEI. The CDR3 has 17 amino acids. V shed 6 bases and J 3 bases; nucleotides not matched to a gene: 7. CDR3: CASRAGLAGGRTDTQYF. CDR3 bases: TGTGCCAGCAGAGCCGGACTAGCGGGGGGGCGAACAGATACGCAGTATTTT.

The V and J genes are TRBV27 and TRBJ1-5; a weak D match, TRBD1 (5 bases). V shed 9 bases and J shed 3 bases, with 12 bases lying between them. CDR3 length: 13 residues. CDR1 is MNHEY, CDR2 SMNVEV, per germline (reference sequence). The DNA for the CDR3 is TGTGCCAGTGGGGAGGACAACAATCAGCCCCAGCATTTT. Its protein product is CASGEDNNQPQHF.

This clone was recorded many times. The V call is TRBV11-3, the J call TRBJ2-2; possible D gene TRBD2, 6 bases. Germline CDR1 is SGHNT and CDR2 is YENEEA. The CDR3 length is 15 residues. V was cut by 3 bases and J by 4 bases, with 12 bases left in between. CDR3 DNA: TGTGCCAGCAGCTTCACGGGGGTGAGCACCGGGGAGCTGTTTTTT. Amino acid sequence: CASSFTGVSTGELFF.

V is TRBV19 and J is TRBJ2-2; D gene unclear. The germline CDR1 and CDR2 sequences are LNHDA and SQIVND (reference sequence). Trimming removed 5 bases at V and 6 bases at J, with 13 bases between. The CDR3 consists of 14 residues. The CDR3 sequence is CASSWVQLAGELFF. CDR3 in DNA: TGTGCCAGTAGTTGGGTCCAGCTAGCCGGGGAGCTGTTTTTT. The complete variable domain, with remaining parts taken from reference TRBV19 and TRBJ2-2, reads DGGITQSPKYLFRKEGQNVTLSCEQNLNHDAMYWYRQDPGQGLRLIYYSQIVNDFQKGDIAEGYSVSREKKESFPLTVTSAQKNPTAFYLCASSWVQLAGELFFGEGSRLTVL.

The rearrangement joins TRBV12-3 or TRBV12-4 to TRBJ2-6; D uncertain. Trimming removed 6 bases at V and 0 bases at J, with 3 bases between. The CDR3 runs to 13 residues. The CDR3 DNA is TGTGCCAGCAGCATCTCTGGGGCCAACGTCCTGACTTTC. Its protein is CASSISGANVLTF.

The J gene is TRBJ2-7, the V gene TRBV6-2 or TRBV6-3; TRBD2 aligns across 8 bases. V lost 6 bases and J lost 5; bases outside the gene matches: 15. Germline V gene data show CDR1 as MNHEY and CDR2 as SVGEGT. This CDR3 region has 16 residues. CDR3 sequence reads: CASSSPGGARGNEQYF. CDR3 in DNA: TGTGCCAGCAGCTCACCGGGGGGGGCTCGAGGGAACGAGCAGTACTTC.

The chain combines TRBV11-3 with TRBJ2-5; D not certain. Germline CDR1 and CDR2: SGHNT and YENEEA. The CDR3 totals 14 residues. V was pared by 1 base and J by 1 base, with 7 bases between. This chain's CDR3 is CASSLGVGQETQYF. The CDR3 bases are TGTGCCAGCAGCTTAGGCGTCGGCCAAGAGACCCAGTACTTC. Complete variable domain (other parts from reference TRBV11-3 and TRBJ2-5): EAGVVQSPRYKIIEKKQPVAFWCNPISGHNTLYWYLQNLGQGPELLIRYENEEAVDDSQLPKDRFSAERLKGVDSTLKIQPAELGDSAVYLCASSLGVGQETQYFGPGTRLLVL.

This clone was observed a single time. The rearrangement links TRBV4-1 to TRBJ1-1, with 11 bases lining up with TRBD1. The V gene end was trimmed by 11 bases and the J gene end by 4 bases; junction bases not matched to a gene: 6. CDR1 is MGHRA, CDR2 YSYEKL, per germline. This CDR3 is built from 13 residues. For the CDR3, the DNA is TGCGCCGGACAGGGGGCATTGGGCACTGAAGCTTTCTTT. Its translation: CAGQGALGTEAFF.

The J gene is TRBJ1-2, the V gene TRBV6-5; 7 nucleotides agree with TRBD1. V gave up 6 bases and J gave up 1 base; unmatched junction bases: 8. This CDR3 is built from 15 residues. The germline V gene has CDR1 MNHEY and CDR2 SVGAGI. The CDR3 loop is CASSDLDRYNYGYTF. CDR3 DNA: TGTGCCAGCAGCGACCTGGACAGGTATAACTATGGCTACACCTTC.